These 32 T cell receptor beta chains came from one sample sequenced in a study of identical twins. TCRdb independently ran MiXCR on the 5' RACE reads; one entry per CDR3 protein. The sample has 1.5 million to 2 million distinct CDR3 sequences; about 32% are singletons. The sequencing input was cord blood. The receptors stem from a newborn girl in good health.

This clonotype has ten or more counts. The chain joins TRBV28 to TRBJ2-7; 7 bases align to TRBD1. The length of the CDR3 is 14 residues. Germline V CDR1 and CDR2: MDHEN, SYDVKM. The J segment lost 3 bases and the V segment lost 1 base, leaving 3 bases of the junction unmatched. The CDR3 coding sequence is TGTGCCAGCAGTTTATTACAGGGGTTCTACGAGCAGTACTTC. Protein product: CASSLLQGFYEQYF.

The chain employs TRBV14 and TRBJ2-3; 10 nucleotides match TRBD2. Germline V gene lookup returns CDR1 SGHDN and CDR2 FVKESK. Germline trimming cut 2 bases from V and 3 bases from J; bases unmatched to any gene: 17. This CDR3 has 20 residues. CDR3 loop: CASSQFSPGLAPSRTDTQYF. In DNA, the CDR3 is TGTGCCAGCAGCCAATTCTCACCGGGACTAGCGCCTTCACGGACAGATACGCAGTATTTT.

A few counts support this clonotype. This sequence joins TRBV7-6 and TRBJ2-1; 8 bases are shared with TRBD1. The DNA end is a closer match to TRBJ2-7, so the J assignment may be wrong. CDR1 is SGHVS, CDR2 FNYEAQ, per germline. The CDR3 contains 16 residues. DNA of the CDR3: TGTGCCAGCAGCCCCTCCGGGACAGGCTCCTACAATGAGCAGTACTTC. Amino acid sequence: CASSPSGTGSYNEQYF.

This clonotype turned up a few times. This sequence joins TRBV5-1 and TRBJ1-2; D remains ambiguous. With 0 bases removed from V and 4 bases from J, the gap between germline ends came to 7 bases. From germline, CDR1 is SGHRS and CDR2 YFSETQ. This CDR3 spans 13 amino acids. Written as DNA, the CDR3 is TGCGCCAGCAGCTTGGAATTGCTCTATGGCTACACCTTC. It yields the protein CASSLELLYGYTF.

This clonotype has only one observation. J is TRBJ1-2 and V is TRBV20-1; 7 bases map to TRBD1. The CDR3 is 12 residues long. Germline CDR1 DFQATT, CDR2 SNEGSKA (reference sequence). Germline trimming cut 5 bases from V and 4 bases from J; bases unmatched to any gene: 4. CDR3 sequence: CSAWDSIYGYTF. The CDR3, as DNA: TGCAGTGCTTGGGACAGCATCTATGGCTACACCTTC.

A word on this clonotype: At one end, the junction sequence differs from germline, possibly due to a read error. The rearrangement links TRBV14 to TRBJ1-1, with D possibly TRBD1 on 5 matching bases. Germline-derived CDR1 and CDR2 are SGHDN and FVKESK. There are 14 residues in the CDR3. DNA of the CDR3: TGTGCCAGCAGCCAAGCTAGGAGGGGCACTGGAGCTTTCTTT. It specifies CASSQARRGTGAFF.

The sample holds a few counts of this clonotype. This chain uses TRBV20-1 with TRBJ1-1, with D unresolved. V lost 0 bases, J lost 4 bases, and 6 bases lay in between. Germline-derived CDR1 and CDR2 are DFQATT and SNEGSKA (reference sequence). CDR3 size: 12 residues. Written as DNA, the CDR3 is TGCAGTGCTAGAGATCCGATCACTGAAGCTTTCTTT. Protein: CSARDPITEAFF.

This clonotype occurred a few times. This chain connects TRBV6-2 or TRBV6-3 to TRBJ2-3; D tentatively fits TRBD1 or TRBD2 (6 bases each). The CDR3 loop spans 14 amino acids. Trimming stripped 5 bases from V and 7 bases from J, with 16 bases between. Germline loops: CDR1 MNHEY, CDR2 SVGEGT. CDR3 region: CASSRGAVRNTQYF. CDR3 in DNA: TGTGCCAGCAGTAGGGGGGCTGTCCGGAATACGCAGTATTTT.

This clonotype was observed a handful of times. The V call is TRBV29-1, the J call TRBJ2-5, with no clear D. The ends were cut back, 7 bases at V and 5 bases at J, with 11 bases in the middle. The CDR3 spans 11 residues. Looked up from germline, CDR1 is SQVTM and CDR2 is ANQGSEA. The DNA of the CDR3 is TGCAGCGCCCTGCGCAGGGAGACCCAGTACTTC. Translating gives CSALRRETQYF.

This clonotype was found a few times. CDR3 nucleotide sequence: TGTGCCAGCAGCGTCCACCGGGACAGCCTCACAGATACGCAGTATTTT. It codes for CASSVHRDSLTDTQYF. V is TRBV9 and J is TRBJ2-3; TRBD1 matches 7 bases. This CDR3 is built from 16 residues. The V gene's germline CDR1 is SGDLS and CDR2 YYNGEE. Losses at the gene ends were 2 bases for V and 2 bases for J; bases not matched to a gene: 8.

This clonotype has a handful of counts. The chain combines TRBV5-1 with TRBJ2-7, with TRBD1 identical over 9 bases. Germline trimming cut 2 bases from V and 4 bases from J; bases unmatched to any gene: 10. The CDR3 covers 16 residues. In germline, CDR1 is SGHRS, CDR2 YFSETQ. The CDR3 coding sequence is TGCGCCAGCAGCTTCAGTTCCGGGACAGGGATTTACGAGCAGTACTTC. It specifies CASSFSSGTGIYEQYF.

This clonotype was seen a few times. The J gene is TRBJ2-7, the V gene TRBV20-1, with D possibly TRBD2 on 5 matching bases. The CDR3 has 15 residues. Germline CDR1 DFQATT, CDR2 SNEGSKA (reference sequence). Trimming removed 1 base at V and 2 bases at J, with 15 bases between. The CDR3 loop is CSARGLALMPYEQYF. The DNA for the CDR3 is TGCAGTGCTAGAGGGTTAGCGTTAATGCCCTACGAGCAGTACTTC.

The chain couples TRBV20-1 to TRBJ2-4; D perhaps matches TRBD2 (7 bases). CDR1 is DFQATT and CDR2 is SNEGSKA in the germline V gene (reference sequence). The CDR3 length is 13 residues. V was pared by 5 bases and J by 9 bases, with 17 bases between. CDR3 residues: CSALRGGGVIQYF. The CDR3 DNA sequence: TGCAGTGCTCTTAGGGGGGGAGGGGTCATTCAGTACTTC.

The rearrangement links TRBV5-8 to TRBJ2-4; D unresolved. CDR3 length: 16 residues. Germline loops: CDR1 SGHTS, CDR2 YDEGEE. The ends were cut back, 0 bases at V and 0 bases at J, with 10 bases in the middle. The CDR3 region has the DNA TGTGCCAGCAGCTTGGGGGGATGGGTAGCCAAAAACATTCAGTACTTC. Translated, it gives CASSLGGWVAKNIQYF.

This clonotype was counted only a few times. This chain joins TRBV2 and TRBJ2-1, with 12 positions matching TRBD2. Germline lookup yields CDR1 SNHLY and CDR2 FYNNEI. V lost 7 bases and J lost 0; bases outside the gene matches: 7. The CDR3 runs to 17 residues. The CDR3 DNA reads TGTGCCAGCATGCTAGCGGGGGGGTTGAGCTCCTACAATGAGCAGTTCTTC. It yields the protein CASMLAGGLSSYNEQFF.

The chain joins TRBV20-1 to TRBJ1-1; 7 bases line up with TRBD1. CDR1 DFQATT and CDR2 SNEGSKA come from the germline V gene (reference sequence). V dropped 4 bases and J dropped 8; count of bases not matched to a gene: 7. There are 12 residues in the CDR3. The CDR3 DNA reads TGCAGTGCTACAGGGGGGAACTGGGAAGCTTTCTTT. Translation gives CSATGGNWEAFF.

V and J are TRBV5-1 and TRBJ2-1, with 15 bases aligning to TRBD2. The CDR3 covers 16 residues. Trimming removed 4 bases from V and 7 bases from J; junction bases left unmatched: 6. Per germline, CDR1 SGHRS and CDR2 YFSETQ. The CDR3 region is CASSPGTSGGRNEQFF. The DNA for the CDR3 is TGCGCCAGCAGCCCCGGGACTAGCGGGGGGCGGAATGAGCAGTTCTTC. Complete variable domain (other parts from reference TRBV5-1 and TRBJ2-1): KAGVTQTPRYLIKTRGQQVTLSCSPISGHRSVSWYQQTPGQGLQFLFEYFSETQRNKGNFPGRFSGRQFSNSRSEMNVSTLELGDSALYLCASSPGTSGGRNEQFFGPGTRLTVL.

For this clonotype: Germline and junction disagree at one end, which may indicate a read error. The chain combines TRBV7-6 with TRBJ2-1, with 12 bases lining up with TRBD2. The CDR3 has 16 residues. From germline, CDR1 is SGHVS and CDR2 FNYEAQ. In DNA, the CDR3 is TGTGCCAGCAGCTCGACTAGCGGGAGTTCGTCGAATGAGCACTTCTTC. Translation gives CASSSTSGSSSNEHFF.

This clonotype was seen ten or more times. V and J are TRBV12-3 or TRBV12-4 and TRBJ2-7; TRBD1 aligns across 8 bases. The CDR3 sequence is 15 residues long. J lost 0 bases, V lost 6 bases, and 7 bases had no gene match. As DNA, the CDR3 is TGTGCCAGCAGCTCAACAGGGGGTAGCTCCTACGAGCAGTACTTC. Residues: CASSSTGGSSYEQYF.

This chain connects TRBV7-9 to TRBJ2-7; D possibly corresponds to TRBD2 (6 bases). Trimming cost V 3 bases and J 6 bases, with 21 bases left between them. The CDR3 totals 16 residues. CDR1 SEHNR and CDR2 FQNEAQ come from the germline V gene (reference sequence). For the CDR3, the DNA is TGTGCCAGCAGCTTCGGTACGCCTAGCGCCAAGACCGAGCAGTACTTC. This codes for CASSFGTPSAKTEQYF. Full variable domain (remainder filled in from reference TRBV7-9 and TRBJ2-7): DTGVSQNPRHKITKRGQNVTFRCDPISEHNRLYWYRQTLGQGPEFLTYFQNEAQLEKSRLLSDRFSAERPKGSFSTLEIQRTEQGDSAMYLCASSFGTPSAKTEQYFGPGTRLTVT.

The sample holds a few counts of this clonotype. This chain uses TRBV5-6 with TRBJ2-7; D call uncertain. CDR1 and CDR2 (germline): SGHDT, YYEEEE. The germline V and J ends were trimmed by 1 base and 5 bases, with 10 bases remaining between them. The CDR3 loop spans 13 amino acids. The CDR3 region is CASSLPDGNEQYF. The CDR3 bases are TGTGCCAGCAGCTTGCCGGACGGAAACGAGCAGTACTTC.

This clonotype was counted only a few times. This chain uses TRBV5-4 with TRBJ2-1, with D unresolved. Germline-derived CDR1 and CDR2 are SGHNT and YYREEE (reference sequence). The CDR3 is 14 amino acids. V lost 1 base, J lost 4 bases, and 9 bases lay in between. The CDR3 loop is CASSLRLPYNEQFF. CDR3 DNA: TGTGCCAGCAGCTTGCGCCTACCGTACAATGAGCAGTTCTTC.

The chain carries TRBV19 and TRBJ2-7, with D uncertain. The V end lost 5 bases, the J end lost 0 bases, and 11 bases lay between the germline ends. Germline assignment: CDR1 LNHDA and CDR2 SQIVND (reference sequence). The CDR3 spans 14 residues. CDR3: CASSRATDSYEQYF. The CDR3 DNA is TGTGCCAGTAGTCGGGCGACGGACTCCTACGAGCAGTACTTC.

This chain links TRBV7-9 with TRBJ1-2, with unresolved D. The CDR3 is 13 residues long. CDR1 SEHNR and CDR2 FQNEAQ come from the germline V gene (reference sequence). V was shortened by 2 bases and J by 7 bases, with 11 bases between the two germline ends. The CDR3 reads CASSLQGSCGYTF. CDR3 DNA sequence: TGTGCCAGCAGCTTACAAGGGAGCTGTGGCTACACCTTC.

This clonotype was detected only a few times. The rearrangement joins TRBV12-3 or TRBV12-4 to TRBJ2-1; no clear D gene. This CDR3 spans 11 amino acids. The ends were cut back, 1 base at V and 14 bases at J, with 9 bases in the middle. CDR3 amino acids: CASSLGPAEFF. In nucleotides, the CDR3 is TGTGCCAGCAGTTTAGGGCCGGCGGAGTTCTTC.

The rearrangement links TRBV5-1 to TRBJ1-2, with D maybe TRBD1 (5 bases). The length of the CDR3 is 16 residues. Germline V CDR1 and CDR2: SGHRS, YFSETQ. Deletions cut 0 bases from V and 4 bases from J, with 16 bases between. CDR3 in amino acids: CASSLDRLTRGYGYTF. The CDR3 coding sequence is TGCGCCAGCAGCTTGGACAGGCTCACTAGGGGCTATGGCTACACCTTC.

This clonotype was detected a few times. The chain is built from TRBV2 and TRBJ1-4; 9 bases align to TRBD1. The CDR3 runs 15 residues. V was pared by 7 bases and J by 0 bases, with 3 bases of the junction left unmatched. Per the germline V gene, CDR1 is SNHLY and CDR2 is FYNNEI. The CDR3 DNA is TGTGCCAGCAAAACAGGGGGCGCAACTAATGAAAAACTGTTTTTT. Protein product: CASKTGGATNEKLFF.

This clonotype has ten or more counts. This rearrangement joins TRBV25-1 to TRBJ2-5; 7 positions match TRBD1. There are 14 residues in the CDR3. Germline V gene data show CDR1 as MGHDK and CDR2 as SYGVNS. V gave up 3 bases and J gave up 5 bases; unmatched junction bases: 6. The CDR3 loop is CASSEDRLDETQYF. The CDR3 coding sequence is TGTGCCAGCAGTGAGGACAGGTTGGACGAGACCCAGTACTTC.

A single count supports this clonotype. CDR3 DNA sequence: TGTGCCAGCTCACGAACCTCCCCGACTTCGACAGATACGCAGTATTTT. This gives the protein CASSRTSPTSTDTQYF. This chain uses TRBV18 with TRBJ2-3, with D hard to call. Trimming shortened V by 4 bases and J by 3 bases, and 17 bases separated the two germline ends. The CDR3 runs to 16 residues. Germline CDR1 KGHSH, CDR2 LQKENI.

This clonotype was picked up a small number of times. The CDR3 spells CASSFRGQGAYNEQFF. CDR3 bases: TGTGCCAGCAGTTTTCGGGGACAGGGGGCCTACAATGAGCAGTTCTTC. The genes are TRBV12-3 or TRBV12-4 and TRBJ2-1, with 11 bases fitting TRBD1. V shed 3 bases and J 2 bases; nucleotides not matched to a gene: 3. This CDR3 region has 16 residues.

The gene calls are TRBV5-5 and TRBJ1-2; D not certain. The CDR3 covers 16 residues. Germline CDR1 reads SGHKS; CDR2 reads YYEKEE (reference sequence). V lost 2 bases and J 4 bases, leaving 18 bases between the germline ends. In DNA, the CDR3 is TGTGCCAGCAGCTTAAGCCCGGTCTCTCGGACCTATGGCTACACCTTC. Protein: CASSLSPVSRTYGYTF.

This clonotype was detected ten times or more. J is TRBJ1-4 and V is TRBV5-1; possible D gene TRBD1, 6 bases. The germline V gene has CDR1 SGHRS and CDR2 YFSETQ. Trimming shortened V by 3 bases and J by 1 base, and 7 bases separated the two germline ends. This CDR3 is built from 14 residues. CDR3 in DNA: TGCGCCAGCAGCTGGGGACAAACTAATGAAAAACTGTTTTTT. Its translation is CASSWGQTNEKLFF.